These 6 T cell receptor beta chains came from one sample sequenced in a study of cytomegalovirus exposure and HLA in healthy donors. This PCR relied on a set of 60 Vbeta primers and 13 Jbeta primers. Data came from immunoSEQ multiplex PCR; TCRdb stores just in-frame clones and leaves some out. The table lists 75,000 to 85,000 clones. The specimen was PBMCs. Receptors originate from a man younger than 30 in good health and CMV-seropositive.

This chain uses TRBV6-1 with TRBJ1-1; D is unclear. The CDR3 totals 15 residues. Trimming shortened V by 3 bases and J by 2 bases, and 13 bases separated the two germline ends. Germline V CDR1 and CDR2: MNHNS, SASEGT. CDR3 nucleotide sequence: TGTGCCAGCAGTGACACGGGAGATATTAACACTGAAGCTTTCTTT. Protein sequence: CASSDTGDINTEAFF.

The chain combines TRBV4-2 with TRBJ2-1; 11 nucleotides align to TRBD1. The CDR3 contains 18 residues. CDR1 LGHNA and CDR2 YNFKEQ come from the germline V gene. Losses at the gene ends were 2 bases for V and 7 bases for J; bases not matched to a gene: 13. As DNA, the CDR3 is TGTGCCAGCAGCCAAAAGGGAGGATGGGACAGGGGGGGTAATGAGCAGTTCTTC. Translating it yields CASSQKGGWDRGGNEQFF.

The chain has TRBV5-5 and TRBJ2-7; possible D gene TRBD2, 5 bases. Germline values: CDR1 SGHKS, CDR2 YYEKEE (reference sequence). V was cut by 0 bases and J by 5 bases, with 12 bases left in between. The CDR3 is made up of 14 amino acids. This CDR3 is CASSLGGSTDEQYF. For the CDR3, the DNA is TGTGCCAGCAGCTTGGGAGGGTCGACCGACGAGCAGTACTTC.

V and J are TRBV28 and TRBJ1-2; maybe TRBD1 (5 bases). This CDR3 region has 14 residues. CDR1 MDHEN and CDR2 SYDVKM come from the germline V gene. The V end lost 7 bases, the J end lost 5 bases, and 17 bases lay between the germline ends. CDR3 sequence reads: CASTGGTGWYGYTF. CDR3 bases: TGTGCCAGCACCGGAGGGACGGGCTGGTATGGCTACACCTTC.

The chain links TRBV13 to TRBJ2-7; 9 bases map to TRBD2. V was clipped by 3 bases and J by 5 bases; unmatched bases: 5. Germline CDR1 PRHDT, CDR2 FYEKMQ (reference sequence). The CDR3 length is 14 residues. CDR3: CASSFSGRDHEQYF. The CDR3 bases are TGTGCCAGCAGCTTTAGCGGGAGAGACCACGAGCAGTACTTC.

The chain links TRBV18 to TRBJ2-2; the match to TRBD1 covers 9 bases. The CDR3 spans 17 residues. The germline CDR1 and CDR2 sequences are KGHSH and LQKENI. V lost 1 base and J lost 4; bases outside the gene matches: 7. The CDR3 loop reads CASSPLTGGIGTGELFF. The CDR3 DNA sequence: TGTGCCAGCTCACCACTCACAGGGGGCATCGGCACCGGGGAGCTGTTTTTT. Full variable domain (remainder filled in from reference TRBV18 and TRBJ2-2): NAGVMQNPRHLVRRRGQEARLRCSPMKGHSHVYWYRQLPEEGLKFMVYLQKENIIDESGMPKERFSAEFPKEGPSILRIQQVVRGDSAAYFCASSPLTGGIGTGELFFGEGSRLTVL.